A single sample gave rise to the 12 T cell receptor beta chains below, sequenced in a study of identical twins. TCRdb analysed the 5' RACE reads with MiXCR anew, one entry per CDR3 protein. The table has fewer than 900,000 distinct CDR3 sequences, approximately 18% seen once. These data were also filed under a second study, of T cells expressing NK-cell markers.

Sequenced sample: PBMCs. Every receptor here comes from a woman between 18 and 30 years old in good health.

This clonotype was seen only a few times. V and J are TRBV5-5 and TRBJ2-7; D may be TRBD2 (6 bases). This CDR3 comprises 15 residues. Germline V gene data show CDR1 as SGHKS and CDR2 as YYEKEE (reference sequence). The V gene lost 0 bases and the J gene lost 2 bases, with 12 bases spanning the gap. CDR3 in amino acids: CASSLAGGSTYEQYF. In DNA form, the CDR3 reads TGTGCCAGCAGCTTGGCCGGAGGGTCTACCTACGAGCAGTACTTC. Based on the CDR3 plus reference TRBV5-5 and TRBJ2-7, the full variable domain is DAGVTQSPTHLIKTRGQQVTLRCSPISGHKSVSWYQQVLGQGPQFIFQYYEKEERGRGNFPDRFSARQFPNYSSELNVNALLLGDSALYLCASSLAGGSTYEQYFGPGTRLTVT.

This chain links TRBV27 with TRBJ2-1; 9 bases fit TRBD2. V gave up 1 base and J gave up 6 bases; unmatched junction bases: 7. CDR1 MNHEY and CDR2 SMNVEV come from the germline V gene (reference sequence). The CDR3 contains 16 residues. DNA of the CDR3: TGTGCCAGCAGTTTATGGGGTGGCGGGGGGGCCAATGAGCAGTTCTTC. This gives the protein CASSLWGGGGANEQFF.

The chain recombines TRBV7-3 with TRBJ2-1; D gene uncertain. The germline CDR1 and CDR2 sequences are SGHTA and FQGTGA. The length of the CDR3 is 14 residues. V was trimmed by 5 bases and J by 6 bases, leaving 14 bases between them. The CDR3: CASSPQPASNEQFF. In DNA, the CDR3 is TGTGCCAGCAGCCCCCAACCCGCCTCCAATGAGCAGTTCTTC.

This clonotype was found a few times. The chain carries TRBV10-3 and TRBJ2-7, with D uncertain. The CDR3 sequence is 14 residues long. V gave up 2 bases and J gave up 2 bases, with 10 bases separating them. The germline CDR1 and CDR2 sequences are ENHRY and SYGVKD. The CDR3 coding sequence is TGTGCCATCAGTGAGGCGCTGAGTACCTACGAGCAGTACTTC. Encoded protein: CAISEALSTYEQYF.

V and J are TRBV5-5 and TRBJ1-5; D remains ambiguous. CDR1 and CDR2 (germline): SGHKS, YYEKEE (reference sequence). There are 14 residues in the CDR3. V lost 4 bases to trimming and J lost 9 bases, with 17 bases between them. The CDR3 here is CASSVFTGGGPQHF. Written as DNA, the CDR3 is TGTGCCAGCAGCGTTTTTACGGGTGGAGGGCCCCAGCATTTT.

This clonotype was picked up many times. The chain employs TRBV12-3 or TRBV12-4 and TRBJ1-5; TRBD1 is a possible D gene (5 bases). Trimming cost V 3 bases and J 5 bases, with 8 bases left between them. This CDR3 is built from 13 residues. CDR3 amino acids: CASSLGQDQPQHF. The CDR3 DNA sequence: TGTGCCAGCAGTTTGGGGCAGGATCAGCCCCAGCATTTT.

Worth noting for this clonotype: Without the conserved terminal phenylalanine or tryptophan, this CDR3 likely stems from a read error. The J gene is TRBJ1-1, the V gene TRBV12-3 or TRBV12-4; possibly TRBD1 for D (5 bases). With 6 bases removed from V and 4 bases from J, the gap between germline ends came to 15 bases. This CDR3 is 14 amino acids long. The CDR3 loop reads CASSQTDGSTEAFL. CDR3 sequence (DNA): TGTGCCAGCAGCCAGACAGATGGGAGCACTGAAGCTTTCCTT.

The CDR3 protein is CASSLGMGYSLEQFF. CDR3 DNA sequence: TGTGCCAGCAGCTTAGGGATGGGCTATAGCCTTGAGCAGTTCTTC. The chain has TRBV7-2 and TRBJ2-1; D gene ambiguous. CDR3 size: 15 residues. V lost 1 base and J 9 bases, leaving 16 bases between the germline ends. CDR1 is SGHTA and CDR2 is FQGNSA in the germline V gene.

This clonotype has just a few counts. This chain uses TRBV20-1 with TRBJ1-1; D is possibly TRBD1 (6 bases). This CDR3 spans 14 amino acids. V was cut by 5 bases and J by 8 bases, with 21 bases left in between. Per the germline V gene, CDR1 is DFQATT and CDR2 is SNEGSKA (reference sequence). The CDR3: CSASKTGSRREAFF. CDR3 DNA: TGCAGTGCTTCTAAAACAGGGAGCCGTCGGGAAGCTTTCTTT.

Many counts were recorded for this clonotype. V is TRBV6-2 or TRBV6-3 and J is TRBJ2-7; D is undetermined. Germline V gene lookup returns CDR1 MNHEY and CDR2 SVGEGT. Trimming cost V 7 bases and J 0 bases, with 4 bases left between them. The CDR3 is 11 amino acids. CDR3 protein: CASTHSYEQYF. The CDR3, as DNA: TGTGCCAGCACCCACTCCTACGAGCAGTACTTC.

The CDR3 spells CASSGPSGVKNTEAFF. CDR3 DNA sequence: TGTGCCAGCTCCGGCCCTTCAGGGGTTAAGAACACTGAAGCTTTCTTT. The chain links TRBV7-6 to TRBJ1-1, with D perhaps matching TRBD1 (6 bases). This CDR3 contains 16 residues. The ends were cut back, 8 bases at V and 1 base at J, with 20 bases in the middle. Per the germline V gene, CDR1 is SGHVS and CDR2 is FNYEAQ.

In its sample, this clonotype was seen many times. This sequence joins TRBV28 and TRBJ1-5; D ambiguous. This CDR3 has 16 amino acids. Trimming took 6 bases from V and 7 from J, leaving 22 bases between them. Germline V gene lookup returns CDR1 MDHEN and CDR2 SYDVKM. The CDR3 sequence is CASSPAQLLATQPQHF. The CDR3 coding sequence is TGTGCCAGCAGCCCAGCCCAGCTCCTGGCAACGCAGCCCCAGCATTTT.